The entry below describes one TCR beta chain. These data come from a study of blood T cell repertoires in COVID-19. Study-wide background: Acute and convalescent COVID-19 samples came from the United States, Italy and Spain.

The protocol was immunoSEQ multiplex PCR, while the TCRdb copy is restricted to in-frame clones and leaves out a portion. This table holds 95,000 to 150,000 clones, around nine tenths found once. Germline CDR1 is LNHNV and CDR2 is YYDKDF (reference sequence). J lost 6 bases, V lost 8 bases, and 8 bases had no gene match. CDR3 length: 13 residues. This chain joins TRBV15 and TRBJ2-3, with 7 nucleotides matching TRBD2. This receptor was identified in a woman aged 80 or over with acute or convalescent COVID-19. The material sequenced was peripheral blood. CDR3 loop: CATGVGREDTQYF. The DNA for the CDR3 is TGTGCCACCGGGGTGGGGAGGGAGGATACGCAGTATTTT.